These T cell receptor beta chains were read from a single sample in a study of blood T cell repertoires in COVID-19. Generated by immunoSEQ multiplex PCR, the TCRdb table keeps only in-frame clones and is missing some. Here the sample spans around 170,000 clones, over 80% being singletons. The sequencing input was peripheral blood. All receptors come from a woman aged 65 to 85 with COVID-19, enrolled during active disease. CDR3s include the opening cysteine and the closing phenylalanine or tryptophan. The D gene is left open where the match is weak. Clone size is not always given. Where it is, it says once, few, many or a class for expanded clones.

size,V,J,D,DNA,CDR3
-,TRBV3-1/TRBV3-2,TRBJ1-1,-,TGTGCCAGCAGCCCCCTAGGAGGTAACACTGAAGCTTTCTTT,CASSPLGGNTEAFF
once,TRBV7-3,TRBJ2-5,-,TGTGCCAGCAGCAGAAGGGGTACCAGCGAGACCCAGTACTTC,CASSRRGTSETQYF
-,TRBV27,TRBJ2-7,-,TGTGCCAGCAGTCTCCACCTTAGCTCCTACGAGCAGTACTTC,CASSLHLSSYEQYF
-,TRBV7-2,TRBJ2-2,TRBD2,TGTGCCAGCAGTCCAACTAGCGGGAGTCCCCCCGGGGAGCTGTTTTTT,CASSPTSGSPPGELFF
-,TRBV30,TRBJ1-1,-,TGTGCCTGGTGCTGGGGGGGGAACACTGAAGCTTTCTTT,CAWCWGGNTEAFF
-,TRBV2,TRBJ2-6,-,TGTGCCAGCAAGGAGCGGGCGGGCTCTGGGGCCAACGTCCTGACTTTC,CASKERAGSGANVLTF
-,TRBV28,TRBJ2-3,-,TGTGCCAGCAGTTTACGAGATACGCAGTATTTT,CASSLRDTQYF
-,TRBV27,TRBJ2-7,TRBD1,TGTGCCAGCAGCCGTCGACAGGGAAAGTACGAGCAGTACTTC,CASSRRQGKYEQYF
-,TRBV27,TRBJ2-3,-,TGTGCCAGCAGTTTAGCGCGAACTAGCACAGATACGCAGTATTTT,CASSLARTSTDTQYF
-,TRBV27,TRBJ2-2,TRBD2,TGTGCCAGCACCCTAAAGGGCGGGAGGGCCGCAGGTGCCGGGGAGCTGTTTTTT,CASTLKGGRAAGAGELFF
-,TRBV29-1,TRBJ2-6,-,TGCAGCGTTGAGGAGACTGGAAACCCTATCTCTGGGGCCAACGTCCTGACTTTC,CSVEETGNPISGANVLTF